Below, 25 T cell receptor beta chains from the same sample are listed, as sequenced in a study of shared clonotypes between healthy human individuals (dated by TCRdb to the early 2020s). Library preparation used the immunoSEQ multiplex PCR assay. TCRdb provides this immuneACCESS table in a form limited to in-frame rearrangements. Some clones are lacking; in checked studies, under half of them reflect an unresolved V gene, and why the rest are absent is not known. The sample table holds about 980,000 clones, of which about three quarters were seen once. The top ten constitute over 1.3% of the sample. The sample was memory CD4+ T cells sorted from blood. The cell subset or site label, as the study defines it: CD45RA-negative fraction. The source of these receptors is a man aged 18 to 29 in good health.

As regards this clone: This may stem from a read error, because a much larger clone lies one nucleotide away. The chain recombines TRBV7-2 with TRBJ1-3; D remains ambiguous. The CDR3 is made up of 15 amino acids. V was shortened by 2 bases and J by 2 bases, with 10 bases between the two germline ends. From germline, CDR1 is SGHTA and CDR2 FQGNSA. The CDR3 bases are TGTACCAGCAGCTTACTCCGGGGTCCTGGAAACACCATATATTTT. The encoded protein is CTSSLLRGPGNTIYF.

The chain employs TRBV5-6 and TRBJ1-6; 8 bases fit TRBD1. Germline CDR1 is SGHDT and CDR2 is YYEEEE. This CDR3 region has 15 residues. The V and J ends lost 6 bases and 7 bases, in that order; junction bases with no gene match: 9. CDR3 bases: TGTGCCAGCATTGACAGGGGACCCACCAATTCACCCCTCCACTTT. It translates to CASIDRGPTNSPLHF.

The V call is TRBV2, the J call TRBJ1-1, with D possibly TRBD1 on 6 matching bases. Per the germline V gene, CDR1 is SNHLY and CDR2 is FYNNEI. The germline V and J ends were trimmed by 9 bases and 0 bases, with 17 bases remaining between them. The CDR3 spans 15 residues. This chain's CDR3 is CASKRTALMNTEAFF. CDR3 bases: TGTGCCAGTAAACGGACAGCCCTTATGAACACTGAAGCTTTCTTT.

This clone was detected only once. The V and J genes are TRBV28 and TRBJ1-5, with D unresolved. V shed 8 bases and J shed 6 bases, with 26 bases lying between them. The CDR3 length is 17 residues. Looked up from germline, CDR1 is MDHEN and CDR2 is SYDVKM. In DNA, the CDR3 is TGTGCCAGCGACTTCGGTTGGGGTTCTACGTATGGTCAGCCCCAGCATTTT. Its protein product is CASDFGWGSTYGQPQHF.

This clone was detected once. The chain couples TRBV7-9 to TRBJ2-5; 15 bases align to TRBD2. Germline V gene sequence: CDR1 SEHNR, CDR2 FQNEAQ (reference sequence). V lost 6 bases and J lost 5; bases outside the gene matches: 7. The CDR3 runs to 16 residues. CDR3 coding DNA: TGTGCCAGCAGTCCCGGGACTAGCGGGGGGTCCGAGACCCAGTACTTC. Protein product: CASSPGTSGGSETQYF.

Note on this clone: The sample carries other DNA sequences with the same CDR3. This chain joins TRBV7-2 and TRBJ1-5; D unresolved. Germline CDR1 and CDR2: SGHTA and FQGNSA. The CDR3 covers 14 residues. Trimming took off 5 bases at V and 0 bases at J, with 8 bases between the two ends. In DNA form, the CDR3 reads TGTGCCAGCAGCCCTGGAGGTAGCAATCAGCCCCAGCATTTT. This codes for CASSPGGSNQPQHF.

V and J are TRBV28 and TRBJ1-6, with TRBD1 as a possible D gene (6 bases). Germline loops: CDR1 MDHEN, CDR2 SYDVKM. This CDR3 region has 15 residues. V gave up 7 bases and J gave up 5 bases, with 15 bases separating them. The CDR3 loop reads CASIPPTGHNSPLHF. The CDR3 DNA follows: TGTGCCAGCATACCACCGACAGGACATAATTCACCCCTCCACTTT.

This sequence joins TRBV7-6 and TRBJ2-1, with D perhaps TRBD1 (6 bases). The CDR3 spans 15 residues. Germline CDR1 reads SGHVS; CDR2 reads FNYEAQ. The V end lost 0 bases, the J end lost 1 base, and 7 bases lay between the germline ends. In DNA, the CDR3 is TGTGCCAGCAGCTTAGCGGGGGCTTCCTACAATGAGCAGTTCTTC. Translated, it gives CASSLAGASYNEQFF.

The sample holds a few counts of this clone. The chain joins TRBV2 to TRBJ1-5, with D unclear. There are 14 residues in the CDR3. CDR1 and CDR2 (germline): SNHLY, FYNNEI. Trimming took off 3 bases at V and 4 bases at J, with 10 bases between the two ends. The CDR3 bases are TGTGCCAGCAGTGATACCGCCATTAATCAGCCCCAGCATTTT. It is translated as CASSDTAINQPQHF.

The chain couples TRBV10-1 to TRBJ2-3; tentative D call: TRBD1 (6 bases). Trimming removed 0 bases from V and 5 bases from J, with 21 bases in between. Per the germline V gene, CDR1 is WNHNN and CDR2 is SYGVQD (reference sequence). This CDR3 region has 18 residues. As DNA, the CDR3 is TGCGCCAGCAGTGAGTCTAGGGGGAAACTGGGCCGGGGAGATACGCAGTATTTT. Translating it yields CASSESRGKLGRGDTQYF.

The rearrangement joins TRBV5-1 to TRBJ2-6; 7 nucleotides match TRBD1. Germline values: CDR1 SGHRS, CDR2 YFSETQ. With 3 bases clipped from V and 0 bases from J, the junction kept 6 bases outside the gene matches. This CDR3 is built from 17 residues. CDR3 DNA: TGCGCCAGCAGCTCCCGGACAGGAACCTCTGGGGCCAACGTCCTGACTTTC. The encoded protein is CASSSRTGTSGANVLTF.

This sequence joins TRBV9 and TRBJ1-3; D perhaps matches TRBD1 (6 bases). Germline loops: CDR1 SGDLS, CDR2 YYNGEE. This CDR3 contains 16 residues. The V end was cut by 4 bases, the J end by 0 bases, with 14 bases between. The CDR3 DNA sequence: TGTGCCAGCAGCCCAGGGACACTCGGCTCTGGAAACACCATATATTTT. Residues: CASSPGTLGSGNTIYF.

The chain has TRBV7-9 and TRBJ1-4, with D maybe TRBD1 (5 bases). The germline V gene encodes CDR1 SEHNR and CDR2 FQNEAQ (reference sequence). The CDR3 runs to 16 residues. Trimming stripped 1 base from V and 8 bases from J, with 17 bases between. CDR3 in DNA: TGTGCCAGCAGCTTAGGTGTGGGGGTTCGAGAAGAAAAACTGTTTTTT. It encodes CASSLGVGVREEKLFF.

Comment on this clone: The junction shows a germline mismatch at one end, possibly a read error. V usage is TRBV7-2 and J usage is TRBJ1-1; D unclear. Germline V gene data show CDR1 as SGHTA and CDR2 as FQGNSA. The CDR3 sequence is 10 residues long. The CDR3 reads CASSNTDAFF. In DNA, the CDR3 is TGTGCCTCGTCGAACACTGACGCTTTCTTT. Supplemented by reference TRBV7-2 and TRBJ1-1, the full variable domain reads GAGVSQSPSNKVTEKGKDVELRCDPISGHTALYWYRQSLGQGLEFLIYFQGNSAPDKSGLPSDRFSAERTGGSVSTLTIQRTQQEDSAVYLCASSNTDAFFGQGTRLTVV.

The gene calls are TRBV2 and TRBJ1-5; perhaps TRBD1 as D (5 bases). CDR1 and CDR2 from the germline V gene are SNHLY and FYNNEI. V was clipped by 1 base and J by 2 bases, with 9 bases between them. The CDR3 spans 15 residues. The CDR3 DNA follows: TGTGCCAGCAGTGAAGAAGGGGTCGGCAATCAGCCCCAGCATTTT. Its translation: CASSEEGVGNQPQHF.

This clone was observed once. This chain joins TRBV4-3 and TRBJ2-2; 7 bases agree with TRBD2. The V and J ends lost 1 base and 0 bases, in that order; junction bases with no gene match: 2. The CDR3 length is 16 residues. Germline-derived CDR1 and CDR2 are LGHNA and YSLEER. The CDR3 protein is CASSQAAGANTGELFF. Here the CDR3 DNA reads TGCGCCAGCAGCCAAGCCGCGGGGGCGAACACCGGGGAGCTGTTTTTT.

The chain combines TRBV5-1 with TRBJ2-5, with D possibly matching TRBD2 (6 bases). This CDR3 spans 15 amino acids. The V end lost 3 bases, the J end lost 2 bases, and 14 bases lay between the germline ends. Germline lookup yields CDR1 SGHRS and CDR2 YFSETQ. The CDR3 is CASSSGDQAQETQYF. CDR3 sequence (DNA): TGCGCCAGCAGCTCGGGGGACCAGGCGCAAGAGACCCAGTACTTC.

Concerning this clone itself: At the DNA level, this CDR3 is encoded by other sequences in the same sample as well. The CDR3 DNA is TGCGCCAGCAGCCAAGGAGGCGGCTCCTACAATGAGCAGTTCTTC. Translating it yields CASSQGGGSYNEQFF. V usage is TRBV4-3 and J usage is TRBJ2-1; no definite D call. V dropped 1 base and J dropped 0 bases, with 7 bases sitting between them. Germline CDR1 reads LGHNA; CDR2 reads YSLEER. This CDR3 is built from 15 residues.

The chain uses TRBV2 and TRBJ2-6; 11 bases agree with TRBD1. The trim removed 6 bases at V and 2 bases at J, leaving 3 bases unmatched. Germline V gene data show CDR1 as SNHLY and CDR2 as FYNNEI. The CDR3 length is 16 residues. The CDR3 region is CASSGQGAAGANVLTF. The CDR3 DNA reads as TGTGCCAGCAGCGGACAGGGGGCGGCTGGGGCCAACGTCCTGACTTTC.

The V call is TRBV29-1, the J call TRBJ1-2; 10 positions match TRBD1. The CDR3 loop spans 12 amino acids. With 5 bases clipped from V and 7 bases from J, the junction kept 4 bases outside the gene matches. CDR1 is SQVTM, CDR2 ANQGSEA, per germline. The CDR3 reads CSVLDRGLGYTF. Here the CDR3 DNA reads TGCAGCGTTCTAGACAGGGGGCTTGGCTACACCTTC.

The gene calls are TRBV6-6 and TRBJ2-5; 7 bases agree with TRBD2. This CDR3 comprises 16 residues. Germline loops: CDR1 MNHNY, CDR2 SVGAGI (reference sequence). Trimming took 0 bases from V and 2 from J; bases not matched to a gene: 6. The CDR3 spells CASSYSGGSRQETQYF. The CDR3 DNA reads TGTGCCAGCAGTTACTCGGGGGGGAGTCGACAAGAGACCCAGTACTTC.

This chain uses TRBV6-5 with TRBJ2-7; TRBD1 matches at 10 bases. Per germline, CDR1 MNHEY and CDR2 SVGAGI. The CDR3 is 14 amino acids. The trim removed 2 bases at V and 12 bases at J, leaving 10 bases unmatched. The CDR3 spells CASSYTLDRGTRYF. The CDR3, as DNA: TGTGCCAGCAGTTACACTTTGGACAGGGGGACGCGGTACTTC.

V and J are TRBV2 and TRBJ1-1; maybe TRBD1 (6 bases). Germline V gives CDR1 SNHLY, CDR2 FYNNEI. Trimming shortened V by 0 bases and J by 9 bases, and 17 bases separated the two germline ends. This CDR3 contains 15 residues. This CDR3 reads CASSEALLDSPKAFF. The CDR3 region has the DNA TGTGCCAGCAGTGAAGCGCTTCTGGACAGCCCCAAAGCTTTCTTT.

The genes are TRBV7-2 and TRBJ2-5; 8 positions agree with TRBD2. The CDR3 has 15 residues. V shed 5 bases and J 4 bases; nucleotides not matched to a gene: 9. Germline-derived CDR1 and CDR2 are SGHTA and FQGNSA. CDR3 sequence reads: CASSPQLADPETQYF. Here the CDR3 DNA reads TGTGCCAGCAGCCCGCAACTAGCGGACCCAGAGACCCAGTACTTC.

This clone came up once. The rearrangement links TRBV18 to TRBJ2-3; perhaps D is TRBD1 or TRBD2 (5 bases each). Trimming took off 6 bases at V and 1 base at J, with 11 bases between the two ends. Looked up from germline, CDR1 is KGHSH and CDR2 is LQKENI. The CDR3 contains 14 residues. The DNA of the CDR3 is TGTGCCAGCTCTGGGGACGGGGGCACAGATACGCAGTATTTT. The encoded protein is CASSGDGGTDTQYF.